The sequence of this TCR beta chain was determined in a study of blood T cell repertoires in COVID-19. Turning to the study itself: Both acute and convalescent COVID-19 samples were obtained from the United States, Italy and Spain. PBMCs, B-cell-depleted T cells, or T cells were the source of the cDNA or gDNA that made up the material.

As originally analysed: Amplifying reference gene primers gave estimates of nucleated cell counts. The data were produced by immunoSEQ multiplex PCR, yet TCRdb's version contains in-frame clones alone and is incomplete. V and J calls and clone size are those listed in that table; D and trimming were worked out from the DNA. The sample holds around 140,000 clones, roughly 89% seen once. V was cut by 4 bases and J by 2 bases, with 11 bases left in between. Per the germline V gene, CDR1 is SEHNR and CDR2 is FQNEAQ (reference sequence). CDR3 length: 14 amino acids. V is TRBV7-9 and J is TRBJ2-5, with D tentatively TRBD2 (5 bases). Sequencing input: peripheral blood. The TCR originated in a man in his sixties with active or convalescent COVID-19. The CDR3 sequence: CASSSRTGQETQYF. The DNA of the CDR3 is TGTGCCAGCAGCTCACGGACTGGGCAAGAGACCCAGTACTTC.